A single sample is the source of the 23 T cell receptor beta chains below, sequenced in a study of blood T cell repertoires in COVID-19. The repertoire was sequenced with immunoSEQ multiplex PCR; TCRdb's copy has only in-frame clones and lacks some. The sample has some 66,000 clones; around 90% are singletons. The sequenced material came from peripheral blood. The receptors were gathered from a human donor in a cohort sampled during active COVID-19.

The CDR3 loop reads CASSADNNSPLHF. The CDR3 DNA reads as TGTGCCAGCAGCGCAGATAATAATTCACCCCTCCACTTT. This chain joins TRBV7-6 and TRBJ1-6; D uncertain. Trimming shortened V by 5 bases and J by 5 bases, and 7 bases separated the two germline ends. The V gene's germline CDR1 is SGHVS and CDR2 FNYEAQ. This CDR3 is 13 amino acids long.

On this clone: Germline is not matched at one junction end, which may reflect a read error. This rearrangement joins TRBV7-3 to TRBJ1-1, with 7 bases aligning to TRBD1. The CDR3 covers 9 residues. Germline V gene sequence: CDR1 SGHTA, CDR2 FQGTGA. Here the CDR3 DNA reads TGTGCCAGCAGCTCAACAGGGGAATTC. Its translation is CASSSTGEF.

The chain employs TRBV19 and TRBJ2-7, with 12 bases aligning to TRBD1. Germline CDR1 is LNHDA and CDR2 is SQIVND (reference sequence). V was clipped by 6 bases and J by 5 bases; unmatched bases: 11. The CDR3 has 16 residues. CDR3 region: CASRSAGTGGLNEQYF. DNA for the CDR3: TGTGCCAGTAGATCGGCCGGGACAGGGGGCTTAAACGAGCAGTACTTC.

The chain joins TRBV28 to TRBJ1-5; D remains ambiguous. In germline, CDR1 is MDHEN, CDR2 SYDVKM. Trimming cost V 2 bases and J 4 bases, with 6 bases left between them. The CDR3 is made up of 13 amino acids. The CDR3 sequence is CASSLVQNQPQHF. Here the CDR3 DNA reads TGTGCCAGCAGTTTAGTGCAGAATCAGCCCCAGCATTTT.

V gene TRBV29-1 combines with J gene TRBJ1-5; D is uncertain. CDR3 length: 17 residues. V was cut by 2 bases and J by 0 bases, with 17 bases left in between. Germline loops: CDR1 SQVTM, CDR2 ANQGSEA. CDR3 coding DNA: TGCAGCGTTGAACCCGCAATCAACACCCTTAGCAATCAGCCCCAGCATTTT. This sequence encodes CSVEPAINTLSNQPQHF.

DNA for the CDR3: TGTGCCAGCTCACCGTCACAATCCGACTCTGGGGCCAACGTCCTGACTTTC. Translation gives CASSPSQSDSGANVLTF. The rearrangement links TRBV18 to TRBJ2-6; D is uncertain. Per the germline V gene, CDR1 is KGHSH and CDR2 is LQKENI. V dropped 3 bases and J dropped 0 bases, with 12 bases sitting between them. This CDR3 region has 17 residues.

The rearrangement joins TRBV5-1 to TRBJ2-3; maybe TRBD2 (6 bases). The CDR3 spans 13 residues. The V and J ends lost 4 bases and 3 bases respectively, with 9 bases between them. Germline lookup yields CDR1 SGHRS and CDR2 YFSETQ. The DNA of the CDR3 is TGCGCCAGCAGCCGAAGCGGGACAGATACGCAGTATTTT. It encodes CASSRSGTDTQYF.

The chain uses TRBV20-1 and TRBJ2-7; 10 nucleotides line up with TRBD2. CDR3 size: 15 residues. From germline, CDR1 is DFQATT and CDR2 SNEGSKA (reference sequence). The J segment lost 3 bases and the V segment lost 3 bases, leaving 8 bases of the junction unmatched. CDR3 nucleotide sequence: TGCAGTGCTAGTTTCAGCGGGAGGGAGGGCTACGAGCAGTACTTC. Its translation is CSASFSGREGYEQYF.

The chain uses TRBV2 and TRBJ2-1, with a tentative D call TRBD2 (6 bases). Germline lookup yields CDR1 SNHLY and CDR2 FYNNEI. This CDR3 comprises 15 residues. V was clipped by 3 bases and J by 3 bases, with 12 bases between them. The DNA of the CDR3 is TGTGCCAGCAGTGAGGTTAGCGGTTACTACAATGAGCAGTTCTTC. It translates to CASSEVSGYYNEQFF.

This chain uses TRBV4-3 with TRBJ2-2; the D gene is possibly TRBD1 (5 bases). Germline CDR1 LGHNA, CDR2 YSLEER. V shed 0 bases and J shed 0 bases, with 11 bases lying between them. The CDR3 contains 17 residues. This chain's CDR3 is CASSQEVAGTNTGELFF. As DNA, the CDR3 is TGCGCCAGCAGCCAAGAGGTAGCAGGGACGAACACCGGGGAGCTGTTTTTT.

This chain links TRBV20-1 with TRBJ2-3; the D is unclear. The CDR3 has 10 residues. Trimming took 5 bases from V and 2 from J, leaving 2 bases between them. Germline V gene lookup returns CDR1 DFQATT and CDR2 SNEGSKA (reference sequence). CDR3 DNA sequence: TGCAGTGCTCACACAGATACGCAGTATTTT. This encodes CSAHTDTQYF.

The V gene is TRBV19, the J gene TRBJ2-2; D remains ambiguous. The CDR3 length is 14 residues. V shed 9 bases and J shed 0 bases, with 11 bases lying between them. Germline V gives CDR1 LNHDA, CDR2 SQIVND (reference sequence). CDR3 sequence reads: CASRMETNTGELFF. The CDR3 DNA reads as TGTGCCAGCCGGATGGAGACGAACACCGGGGAGCTGTTTTTT.

The chain links TRBV28 to TRBJ2-7; D might be TRBD1 (5 bases). Germline V gene lookup returns CDR1 MDHEN and CDR2 SYDVKM. The CDR3 has 13 amino acids. V was trimmed by 8 bases and J by 1 base, leaving 12 bases between them. Here the CDR3 reads CASGAPASYEQYF. DNA for the CDR3: TGTGCCAGCGGGGCCCCCGCGTCCTACGAGCAGTACTTC.

V gene TRBV29-1 combines with J gene TRBJ1-3; perhaps TRBD1 as D (6 bases). Trimming cost V 7 bases and J 0 bases, with 10 bases left between them. The germline V gene has CDR1 SQVTM and CDR2 ANQGSEA. The CDR3 covers 13 residues. The CDR3, as DNA: TGCAGCGCCGAAGGGGGCTCTGGAAACACCATATATTTT. Translated, it gives CSAEGGSGNTIYF.

The chain couples TRBV3-1 (or the pseudogene TRBV3-2) to TRBJ1-5, with 8 bases identical to TRBD1. This CDR3 contains 15 residues. Germline V gene data show CDR1 as LGHDT and CDR2 as YNNKEL (reference sequence). V gave up 0 bases and J gave up 6 bases; unmatched junction bases: 4. The CDR3 sequence is CASSQDQGAGQPQHF. The CDR3 nucleotides read TGTGCCAGCAGCCAAGATCAGGGGGCGGGTCAGCCCCAGCATTTT.

The rearrangement links TRBV3-1 (or the pseudogene TRBV3-2) to TRBJ2-1; 11 bases fit TRBD2. The length of the CDR3 is 17 residues. CDR1 and CDR2 (germline): LGHDT, YNNKEL (reference sequence). V dropped 6 bases and J dropped 9; count of bases not matched to a gene: 16. The CDR3 reads CASSLTEIAGGLGEQFF. The CDR3 region has the DNA TGTGCCAGCAGTCTAACCGAAATAGCGGGGGGGTTAGGTGAGCAGTTCTTC.

This clone came up a few times. This chain links TRBV19 with TRBJ1-5; TRBD1 aligns across 8 bases. The CDR3 loop spans 17 amino acids. The germline gives CDR1 LNHDA, CDR2 SQIVND (reference sequence). Unmatched junction bases numbered 7, after V lost 0 bases and J lost 3 bases. The CDR3 sequence: CASSIDMTGQVNQPQHF. The CDR3 DNA reads TGTGCCAGTAGTATAGATATGACGGGACAGGTCAATCAGCCCCAGCATTTT. Based on the CDR3 plus reference TRBV19 and TRBJ1-5, the full variable domain is DGGITQSPKYLFRKEGQNVTLSCEQNLNHDAMYWYRQDPGQGLRLIYYSQIVNDFQKGDIAEGYSVSREKKESFPLTVTSAQKNPTAFYLCASSIDMTGQVNQPQHFGDGTRLSIL.

Details on this clone: Distinct nucleotide sequences in the sample also encode this CDR3. V and J are TRBV4-3 and TRBJ1-5; possible D gene TRBD1, 5 bases. The CDR3 contains 16 residues. Trimming took off 1 base at V and 7 bases at J, with 17 bases between the two ends. Germline V CDR1 and CDR2: LGHNA, YSLEER. The CDR3 loop reads CASSQGRGEVGQPQHF. The CDR3 DNA reads TGCGCCAGCAGCCAAGGACGGGGGGAGGTGGGGCAGCCCCAGCATTTT.

The chain recombines TRBV27 with TRBJ2-2; the D is unclear. Trimming took off 0 bases at V and 8 bases at J, with 13 bases between the two ends. The V gene's germline CDR1 is MNHEY and CDR2 SMNVEV (reference sequence). The CDR3 loop spans 15 amino acids. The CDR3 DNA reads TGTGCCAGCAGTTTATCGTCCACCGCGAGTGGGGAGCTGTTTTTT. Residues: CASSLSSTASGELFF.

This chain joins TRBV29-1 and TRBJ1-1; D gene ambiguous. Per the germline V gene, CDR1 is SQVTM and CDR2 is ANQGSEA. There are 14 residues in the CDR3. V was pared by 3 bases and J by 2 bases, with 13 bases between. CDR3 bases: TGCAGCGTTGAGTCAGGTAACGGTAACACTGAAGCTTTCTTT. It is translated as CSVESGNGNTEAFF.

The V and J genes are TRBV7-2 and TRBJ1-2; D is perhaps TRBD1 (5 bases). CDR3 length: 15 residues. Germline loops: CDR1 SGHTA, CDR2 FQGNSA. V dropped 1 base and J dropped 2 bases, with 11 bases sitting between them. CDR3 in DNA: TGTGCCAGCAGCTTAGTTTACCAGGGAAACTATGGCTACACCTTC. Protein: CASSLVYQGNYGYTF.

The V and J genes are TRBV11-2 and TRBJ2-7; no definite D call. Trimming left V 5 bases short and J 2 bases short, with 13 bases between. This CDR3 contains 14 residues. In germline, CDR1 is SGHAT, CDR2 FQNNGV. CDR3 nucleotide sequence: TGTGCCAGCAGCCCTGCAGCGCTTGCCTACGAGCAGTACTTC. Translation gives CASSPAALAYEQYF.

The chain is built from TRBV7-2 and TRBJ2-7, with TRBD1 matching 12 bases. The germline V gene has CDR1 SGHTA and CDR2 FQGNSA. The CDR3 is 15 residues long. Trimming took 5 bases from V and 7 from J; bases not matched to a gene: 9. The CDR3: CASSQRGTGGGEQYF. The CDR3 DNA follows: TGTGCCAGCAGCCAGCGGGGGACAGGGGGCGGGGAGCAGTACTTC.